This TCR beta chain was profiled in a study of cytomegalovirus exposure and HLA in healthy donors. Study-level findings and limits: Evidence from a later analysis indicated that most CMV-associated TCR beta chains looked HLA-restricted. According to a later analysis, donors in an Asian-associated ancestry cluster reportedly had fewer N-insertions than the 666-donor mean. It has been reported that TCR beta sequences accurately predicted the HLA-A and HLA-B alleles of most subjects. Confirmation in vitro established that a few CMV-associated chains were specific for CMV antigens.

Use of 60 Vbeta and 13 Jbeta primers characterized the PCR. Repertoires were generated with immunoSEQ multiplex PCR, while TCRdb's copy carries only in-frame clones and drops some. This table lists more than 75,000 clones. The germline V gene has CDR1 MDHEN and CDR2 SYDVKM. This CDR3 contains 15 residues. V was trimmed by 2 bases and J by 4 bases, leaving 12 bases between them. Of note for this clone: Its target is not known.

The sequenced sample was PBMCs. The V and J genes are TRBV28 and TRBJ2-1; tentative D call: TRBD2 (5 bases). The TCR sequence derives from a man aged 45-65 years in good health and CMV-seropositive. The chain's CDR3 is CASSLVQSGYNEQFF. CDR3 in DNA: TGTGCCAGCAGTTTAGTACAGTCGGGATACAATGAGCAGTTCTTC.